These 18 T cell receptor beta chains came from one sample sequenced in a study of beta chain features in type 1 diabetes. Study-level points and caveats: Shortening that was moderate but significant affected the TCRB CDR3s of Type 1 diabetes patients in all four CD4+ subsets.

Antigens of these TCRs are unknown. Expressed TCRB transcripts were sequenced after all isolated RNA was converted to cDNA. Sequencing was performed with immunoSEQ multiplex PCR; in TCRdb, only in-frame clones are kept and a portion is missing. The sample records a few hundred thousand clones, about 10% being singletons. Input material: central memory CD4+ T cells from blood. All receptors derive from a man aged 25-45 years with type 1 diabetes.

V gene TRBV4-3 combines with J gene TRBJ2-3; D perhaps matches TRBD2 (6 bases). In germline, CDR1 is LGHNA, CDR2 YSLEER. The V end was cut by 1 base, the J end by 0 bases, with 11 bases between. CDR3 length: 16 residues. The CDR3 sequence: CASSQGPAGSTDTQYF. The CDR3 nucleotides read TGCGCCAGCAGCCAAGGCCCAGCGGGCAGCACAGATACGCAGTATTTT.

Ten or more counts support this clone. J is TRBJ2-5 and V is TRBV28; 9 bases line up with TRBD1. This CDR3 spans 15 amino acids. CDR1 is MDHEN and CDR2 is SYDVKM in the germline V gene. J gave up 2 bases and V 4 bases, and 5 bases lay outside the gene matches. The CDR3 loop reads CASSWMTGGQETQYF. The CDR3 DNA is TGTGCCAGCAGTTGGATGACAGGGGGACAAGAGACCCAGTACTTC.

The chain carries TRBV19 and TRBJ2-2; 12 bases agree with TRBD2. Trimming removed 8 bases from V and 7 bases from J; junction bases left unmatched: 8. The CDR3 covers 15 residues. Germline CDR1 LNHDA, CDR2 SQIVND (reference sequence). CDR3 region: CASYRLAGELGELFF. In DNA, the CDR3 is TGTGCCAGTTACCGACTAGCGGGAGAACTCGGGGAGCTGTTTTTT.

There are many counts of this clone. This chain uses TRBV5-1 with TRBJ2-1; TRBD1 aligns across 9 bases. J was trimmed by 4 bases and V by 4 bases; bases with no gene match: 9. The CDR3 totals 16 residues. CDR1 is SGHRS, CDR2 YFSETQ, per germline. The CDR3 protein is CASSITGGREYNEQFF. For the CDR3, the DNA is TGCGCCAGCAGCATCACAGGGGGCCGGGAGTACAATGAGCAGTTCTTC. The full variable domain, in which reference TRBV5-1 and TRBJ2-1 provide the parts outside the CDR3, is KAGVTQTPRYLIKTRGQQVTLSCSPISGHRSVSWYQQTPGQGLQFLFEYFSETQRNKGNFPGRFSGRQFSNSRSEMNVSTLELGDSALYLCASSITGGREYNEQFFGPGTRLTVL.

V gene TRBV12-5 combines with J gene TRBJ2-7; D is unresolved. The germline V gene encodes CDR1 LGHNT and CDR2 FRNRAP. The V gene lost 8 bases and the J gene lost 3 bases, with 14 bases spanning the gap. This CDR3 contains 13 residues. CDR3 residues: CASRVLFNYEQYF. The DNA of the CDR3 is TGTGCTAGTAGGGTACTCTTCAACTACGAGCAGTACTTC.

The CDR3 DNA reads as TGTGCCAGCAGTTTATTCGCCAGGTCTAGCAATCAGCCCCAGCATTTT. This encodes CASSLFARSSNQPQHF. The rearrangement links TRBV27 to TRBJ1-5; D ambiguous. The ends were cut back, 1 base at V and 0 bases at J, with 10 bases in the middle. The CDR3 spans 16 residues. Looked up from germline, CDR1 is MNHEY and CDR2 is SMNVEV (reference sequence).

This chain connects TRBV5-1 to TRBJ2-5; a weak D match, TRBD2 (7 bases). The CDR3 runs to 13 residues. V lost 4 bases to trimming and J lost 5 bases, with 12 bases between them. Per germline, CDR1 SGHRS and CDR2 YFSETQ. The CDR3 loop reads CASSAGADETQYF. In nucleotides, the CDR3 is TGCGCCAGCAGCGCGGGGGCCGATGAGACCCAGTACTTC.

CDR3 protein: CAWARGVYGNLLNTEAFF. The CDR3 nucleotides are TGTGCCTGGGCTAGGGGGGTCTATGGAAACCTATTGAACACTGAAGCTTTCTTT. The genes are TRBV30 and TRBJ1-1; D is possibly TRBD1 (6 bases). Germline V lookup: CDR1 GTSNPN, CDR2 SVGIG (reference sequence). This CDR3 is 18 amino acids long. V was pared by 5 bases and J by 0 bases, with 25 bases between. The full variable domain, in which reference TRBV30 and TRBJ1-1 provide the parts outside the CDR3, is SQTIHQWPATLVQPVGSPLSLECTVEGTSNPNLYWYRQAAGRGLQLLFYSVGIGQISSEVPQNLSASRPQDRQFILSSKKLLLSDSGFYLCAWARGVYGNLLNTEAFFGQGTRLTVV.

This clone was detected ten times or more. The genes are TRBV5-1 and TRBJ2-3, with TRBD1 matching over 9 bases. V trimming: 9 bases; J trimming: 3 bases; junction bases outside the gene matches: 11. The length of the CDR3 is 15 residues. The germline gives CDR1 SGHRS, CDR2 YFSETQ. In nucleotides, the CDR3 is TGCGCCACCCGAACAGGGGGCCGAGGAACAGATACGCAGTATTTT. It encodes CATRTGGRGTDTQYF.

The gene calls are TRBV5-4 and TRBJ2-5; 7 nucleotides match TRBD1. The V gene's germline CDR1 is SGHNT and CDR2 YYREEE (reference sequence). The CDR3 sequence is 14 residues long. J lost 5 bases, V lost 3 bases, and 7 bases had no gene match. CDR3: CASSSGQNWETQYF. The DNA for the CDR3 is TGTGCCAGCAGCTCGGGACAGAATTGGGAGACCCAGTACTTC.

The sample holds a few counts of this clone. The chain links TRBV6-6 to TRBJ2-6, with no clear D. In germline, CDR1 is MNHNY, CDR2 SVGAGI (reference sequence). The CDR3 has 14 residues. V dropped 5 bases and J dropped 1 base, with 6 bases sitting between them. The chain's CDR3 is CASSEKSGANVLTF. In DNA form, the CDR3 reads TGTGCCAGCAGTGAGAAATCTGGGGCCAACGTCCTGACTTTC.

This clone was seen a few times. The V and J genes are TRBV10-3 and TRBJ2-7; TRBD2 agrees at 7 bases. V dropped 1 base and J dropped 2; count of bases not matched to a gene: 11. This CDR3 contains 17 residues. Germline loops: CDR1 ENHRY, CDR2 SYGVKD. The CDR3 region has the DNA TGTGCCATCAGTGAGTTGGGGTCGGCTAGCGGACCCTACGAGCAGTACTTC. Translating gives CAISELGSASGPYEQYF.

J is TRBJ1-2 and V is TRBV28, with D perhaps matching TRBD1 (5 bases). CDR1 and CDR2 (germline): MDHEN, SYDVKM. This CDR3 is built from 14 residues. V was trimmed by 2 bases and J by 4 bases, leaving 11 bases between them. The CDR3 protein is CASSLNPGFYGYTF. In DNA form, the CDR3 reads TGTGCCAGCAGTTTAAACCCAGGGTTCTATGGCTACACCTTC.

Regarding this clone: The junction shows a germline mismatch at one end, possibly a read error. The rearrangement links TRBV27 to TRBJ2-1, with D unclear. Germline CDR1 is MNHEY and CDR2 is SMNVEV (reference sequence). The CDR3 is 11 residues long. The CDR3 protein is CASSCRPKAIF. CDR3 bases: TGTGCCAGCAGTTGCAGGCCCAAGGCGATCTTC.

The chain is built from TRBV18 and TRBJ1-1; D not resolved. There are 15 residues in the CDR3. CDR1 and CDR2 from the germline V gene are KGHSH and LQKENI. V was shortened by 3 bases and J by 7 bases, with 18 bases between the two germline ends. CDR3 sequence (DNA): TGTGCCAGCTCACCCGTCGCCTTCGAACGAGATGAAGCTTTCTTT. It codes for CASSPVAFERDEAFF. Supplemented by reference TRBV18 and TRBJ1-1, the full variable domain reads NAGVMQNPRHLVRRRGQEARLRCSPMKGHSHVYWYRQLPEEGLKFMVYLQKENIIDESGMPKERFSAEFPKEGPSILRIQQVVRGDSAAYFCASSPVAFERDEAFFGQGTRLTVV.

This clone was found many times. The V call is TRBV4-1, the J call TRBJ2-5; TRBD2 might be the D (6 bases). Trimming shortened V by 0 bases and J by 4 bases, and 21 bases separated the two germline ends. Germline CDR1 MGHRA, CDR2 YSYEKL. The CDR3 is made up of 18 amino acids. In nucleotides, the CDR3 is TGCGCCAGCAGCCAAGATCATGGTCGGGGGAATTGGGGAGAGACCCAGTACTTC. Translating it yields CASSQDHGRGNWGETQYF.

This clone has just a few counts. The V gene is TRBV30, the J gene TRBJ1-1, with D unclear. V was shortened by 4 bases and J by 5 bases, with 14 bases between the two germline ends. The CDR3 length is 13 residues. Germline lookup yields CDR1 GTSNPN and CDR2 SVGIG (reference sequence). CDR3 DNA: TGTGCCTGGATGGCCGCAGGTGAAACTGAAGCTTTCTTT. It specifies CAWMAAGETEAFF.

The genes are TRBV19 and TRBJ2-5; possible D gene TRBD1, 6 bases. CDR3 size: 15 residues. V lost 3 bases, J lost 6 bases, and 17 bases lay in between. Germline loops: CDR1 LNHDA, CDR2 SQIVND (reference sequence). CDR3 residues: CASSIEVLGGKTQYF. CDR3 coding DNA: TGTGCCAGTAGTATTGAGGTACTAGGGGGAAAGACCCAGTACTTC.